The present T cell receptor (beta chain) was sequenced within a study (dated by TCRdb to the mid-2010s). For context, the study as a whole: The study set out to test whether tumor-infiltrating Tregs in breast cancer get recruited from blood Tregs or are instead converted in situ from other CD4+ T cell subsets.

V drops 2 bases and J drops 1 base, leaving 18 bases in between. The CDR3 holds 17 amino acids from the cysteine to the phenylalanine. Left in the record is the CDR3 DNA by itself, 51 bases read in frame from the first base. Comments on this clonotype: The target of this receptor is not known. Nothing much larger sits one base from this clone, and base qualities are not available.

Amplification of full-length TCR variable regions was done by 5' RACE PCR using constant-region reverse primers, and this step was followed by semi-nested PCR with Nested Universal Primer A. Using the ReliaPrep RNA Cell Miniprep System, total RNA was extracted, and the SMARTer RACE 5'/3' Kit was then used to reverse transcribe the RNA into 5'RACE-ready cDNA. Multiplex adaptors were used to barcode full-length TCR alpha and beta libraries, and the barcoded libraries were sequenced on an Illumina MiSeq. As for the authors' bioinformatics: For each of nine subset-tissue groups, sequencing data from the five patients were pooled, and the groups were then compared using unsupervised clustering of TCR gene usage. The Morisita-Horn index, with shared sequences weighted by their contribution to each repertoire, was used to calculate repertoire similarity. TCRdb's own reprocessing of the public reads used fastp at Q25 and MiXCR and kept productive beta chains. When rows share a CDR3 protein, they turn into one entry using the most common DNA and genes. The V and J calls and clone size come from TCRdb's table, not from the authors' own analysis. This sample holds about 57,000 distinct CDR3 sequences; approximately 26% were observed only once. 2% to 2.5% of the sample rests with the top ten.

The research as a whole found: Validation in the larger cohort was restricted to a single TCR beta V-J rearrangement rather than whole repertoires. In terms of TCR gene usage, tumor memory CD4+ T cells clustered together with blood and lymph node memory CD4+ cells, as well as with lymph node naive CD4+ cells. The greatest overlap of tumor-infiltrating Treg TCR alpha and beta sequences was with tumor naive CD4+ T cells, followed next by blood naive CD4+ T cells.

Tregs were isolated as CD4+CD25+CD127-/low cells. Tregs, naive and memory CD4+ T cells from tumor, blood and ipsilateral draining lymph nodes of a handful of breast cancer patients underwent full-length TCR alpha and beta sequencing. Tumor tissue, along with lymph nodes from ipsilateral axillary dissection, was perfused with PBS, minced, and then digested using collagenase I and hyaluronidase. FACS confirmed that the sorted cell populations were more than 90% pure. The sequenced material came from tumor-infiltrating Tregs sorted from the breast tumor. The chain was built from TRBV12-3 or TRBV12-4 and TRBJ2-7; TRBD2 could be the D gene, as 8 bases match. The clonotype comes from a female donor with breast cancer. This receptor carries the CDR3 CASSLRGLAGRSYEQYF. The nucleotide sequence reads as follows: TGTGCCAGCAGTTTAAGGGGGCTAGCGGGTCGGTCCTACGAGCAGTACTTC.